This TCR beta chain was sequenced for a study of cytomegalovirus exposure and HLA in healthy donors. CDR1 is SNHLY and CDR2 is FYNNEI in the germline V gene. This CDR3 is 21 amino acids long. J gave up 0 bases and V 6 bases, and 24 bases lay outside the gene matches. This clone came up once. It was with 60 Vbeta and 13 Jbeta primers that the PCR ran. TCRdb's table, derived via immunoSEQ multiplex PCR, lists solely in-frame clones and lacks some. The sample holds 150,000 to 200,000 clones; roughly 84% are singletons and the top ten take under 2%. Specimen: PBMCs. The clonotype comes from a man younger than 35 in good health and CMV-seronegative. The chain employs TRBV2 and TRBJ2-7, with TRBD2 matching over 9 bases. The CDR3 nucleotides read TGTGCCAGCAGGGAGGTCCGACAGGGAACTCGACTAGCGGAGAGCTCCTACGAGCAGTACTTC. Translation gives CASREVRQGTRLAESSYEQYF. The variable domain in full, completed from reference TRBV2 and TRBJ2-7, reads EPEVTQTPSHQVTQMGQEVILRCVPISNHLYFYWYRQILGQKVEFLVSFYNNEISEKSEIFDDQFSVERPDGSNFTLKIRSTKLEDSAMYFCASREVRQGTRLAESSYEQYFGPGTRLTVT.